This T cell receptor (beta chain) was sequenced during a study of molecular identifiers for immune sequencing clone quantification. Whole-study context: Replicate RNA from about 20,000 or 100,000 naive CD8 T cells formed five aliquots; four were sequenced.

For bulk TCR libraries, previously described methods and listed TCR primers were used. TCRdb fed the PCR reads into MiXCR, producing one record per CDR3 protein. The sample lists 97,000 or so distinct CDR3 sequences, less than 35% occurring once. Sequencing was carried out using naive CD8+ T cells from blood, with Jurkat cell RNA spiked in. Subset denoted: FACS-sorted CD8+CD4-CCR7+CD45RA+ naive T cells. The source is a human donor in good health. Some libraries in this study had Jurkat cell RNA spiked in.

The CDR3 reads CSARDPGLPSGANVLTF. CDR3 nucleotide sequence: TGCAGTGCTAGAGACCCAGGTTTGCCCTCTGGGGCCAACGTCCTGACTTTC. The chain carries TRBV20-1 and TRBJ2-6; D not resolved. The CDR3 has 17 residues. V lost 0 bases and J 0 bases, leaving 12 bases between the germline ends. Germline V lookup: CDR1 DFQATT, CDR2 SNEGSKA (reference sequence).